Shown below are 16 T cell receptor beta chains from a single sample sequenced in a study of regulatory T cells in long-lasting Graves disease. As for time point: persistent/refractory GD, antithyroid drugs over 5 years with positive TRAb. Construction of the TCR library relied on RNA isolated from PBMCs. Both iRepertoire HTBI primers and Arm-PCR of CDR3 regions were used to build the TCR beta libraries. TCRdb re-derived calls from the multiplex PCR reads in MiXCR, one entry per CDR3 protein. The sample holds around 400,000 distinct CDR3 sequences; around a quarter are singletons and the top ten take roughly 26%. Source: peripheral blood mononuclear cells (PBMCs), taken when the disease was refractory, from a patient treated with antithyroid drugs. The receptors were sampled from a female donor with Graves disease.

The chain has TRBV2 and TRBJ2-2; weak D call: TRBD2 (6 bases). Germline lookup yields CDR1 SNHLY and CDR2 FYNNEI. There are 16 residues in the CDR3. Trimming stripped 6 bases from V and 1 base from J, with 15 bases between. The CDR3 coding sequence is TGTGCCAGCAGACCCCTCGCGGGACTGAACACCGGGGAGCTGTTTTTT. Translating it yields CASRPLAGLNTGELFF.

This clonotype was counted many times. The CDR3 coding sequence is TGTGCCAGCAGTGAAGAAGGGAGGGTCCCCTTGAACACTGAAGCTTTCTTT. This sequence encodes CASSEEGRVPLNTEAFF. This chain joins TRBV2 and TRBJ1-1, with D uncertain. V lost 1 base, J lost 0 bases, and 15 bases lay in between. The CDR3 covers 17 residues. Germline CDR1 and CDR2: SNHLY and FYNNEI.

This clonotype was seen ten or more times. This chain links TRBV6-1 with TRBJ1-2; D call uncertain. V lost 3 bases to trimming and J lost 6 bases, with 11 bases between them. CDR3 length: 13 residues. The V gene's germline CDR1 is MNHNS and CDR2 SASEGT. The CDR3 reads CASSDAGSDGYTF. The CDR3 region has the DNA TGTGCCAGCAGTGATGCGGGATCTGATGGCTACACCTTC.

V and J are TRBV11-2 and TRBJ2-7; D call uncertain. CDR1 is SGHAT and CDR2 is FQNNGV in the germline V gene. Trimming cost V 5 bases and J 3 bases, with 17 bases left between them. The CDR3 is 15 residues long. CDR3 amino acids: CASSQGPTAVYEQYF. In nucleotides, the CDR3 is TGTGCCAGCAGCCAAGGACCCACCGCCGTCTACGAGCAGTACTTC.

This clonotype came up a few times. The chain employs TRBV5-6 and TRBJ2-5; perhaps D is TRBD1 or TRBD2 (5 bases each). CDR1 SGHDT and CDR2 YYEEEE come from the germline V gene. This CDR3 spans 14 amino acids. The V and J ends lost 4 bases and 3 bases respectively, with 13 bases between them. The CDR3 DNA reads TGTGCCAGCAGCCTATCGGTGGGGGAAGAGACCCAGTACTTC. The encoded protein is CASSLSVGEETQYF.

This clonotype was found a few times. V is TRBV6-1 and J is TRBJ1-5, with 7 bases lining up with TRBD1. The CDR3 sequence is 19 residues long. J lost 0 bases, V lost 2 bases, and 13 bases had no gene match. Germline CDR1 and CDR2: MNHNS and SASEGT. Written as DNA, the CDR3 is TGTGCCAGCAGTGAAAGGGCAGGGGGTAGTCGGGTTAGCAATCAGCCCCAGCATTTT. Residues: CASSERAGGSRVSNQPQHF.

In its sample, this clonotype was seen many times. The rearrangement links TRBV7-2 to TRBJ1-5, with 7 bases lining up with TRBD1. Germline V lookup: CDR1 SGHTA, CDR2 FQGNSA. With 2 bases clipped from V and 3 bases from J, the junction kept 7 bases outside the gene matches. The CDR3 consists of 16 residues. CDR3 in amino acids: CASSLTRQGPNQPQHF. The CDR3 DNA follows: TGTGCCAGCAGCTTAACCCGACAGGGCCCCAATCAGCCCCAGCATTTT.

The V gene is TRBV20-1, the J gene TRBJ2-2; possibly TRBD2 for D (5 bases). V was trimmed by 1 base and J by 0 bases, leaving 9 bases between them. The CDR3 runs to 15 residues. CDR1 is DFQATT and CDR2 is SNEGSKA in the germline V gene (reference sequence). The CDR3 reads CSARVGSANTGELFF. CDR3 sequence (DNA): TGCAGTGCTAGAGTGGGGAGCGCGAACACCGGGGAGCTGTTTTTT.

The chain joins TRBV6-2 or TRBV6-3 to TRBJ1-6; tentative D call: TRBD1 (5 bases). Looked up from germline, CDR1 is MNHEY and CDR2 is SVGEGT. The CDR3 covers 15 residues. V lost 5 bases to trimming and J lost 4 bases, with 12 bases between them. In DNA, the CDR3 is TGTGCCAGCAGTGAATCCCAGGGTTATAATTCACCCCTCCACTTT. It codes for CASSESQGYNSPLHF.

V and J are TRBV6-1 and TRBJ2-7, with no clear D. Trimming pared 2 bases from V and 2 bases from J, leaving 10 bases between. The CDR3 spans 14 residues. In germline, CDR1 is MNHNS, CDR2 SASEGT. CDR3 nucleotides: TGTGCCAGCAGTGAATGGGGTACCCCCTACGAGCAGTACTTC. Its protein product is CASSEWGTPYEQYF.

The J gene is TRBJ1-4, the V gene TRBV2; 11 bases map to TRBD1. Germline CDR1 SNHLY, CDR2 FYNNEI. With V trimmed by 6 bases and J by 4 bases, 4 bases remained unmatched. This CDR3 spans 15 amino acids. The CDR3: CASRGGTGGNEKLFF. The DNA for the CDR3 is TGTGCCAGCAGGGGCGGGACAGGGGGTAATGAAAAACTGTTTTTT.

In the case of this clonotype: A far larger clone differs by one base, so this is likely a read error. The chain uses TRBV7-9 and TRBJ1-1; D perhaps matches TRBD1 (6 bases). V was pared by 5 bases and J by 4 bases, with 23 bases between. The germline V gene has CDR1 SEHNR and CDR2 FQNEAQ (reference sequence). This CDR3 comprises 17 residues. The CDR3: CASSPEPGPQGSTEAFF. The CDR3 DNA follows: TGTGCCAGCAGCCCTGAACCAGGGCCCCAGGGGAGCACTGAAGCTTTCTTT.

In its sample, this clonotype was seen a few times. The chain has TRBV20-1 and TRBJ2-4, with 8 bases aligning to TRBD2. The CDR3 contains 16 residues. Losses at the gene ends were 6 bases for V and 1 base for J; bases not matched to a gene: 11. Germline CDR1 reads DFQATT; CDR2 reads SNEGSKA (reference sequence). The CDR3 DNA reads TGCAGTGCGGAGGCGGGGGGCGCGGGGGCCAAAAACATTCAGTACTTC. It translates to CSAEAGGAGAKNIQYF.

This clonotype was found a few times. This chain uses TRBV20-1 with TRBJ1-5, with a weak D call TRBD1 (6 bases). The V end lost 1 base, the J end lost 5 bases, and 12 bases lay between the germline ends. The CDR3 sequence is 14 residues long. Germline CDR1 DFQATT, CDR2 SNEGSKA (reference sequence). The CDR3 coding sequence is TGCAGTGCTAGAGCGACAGGCCCGTATCAGCCCCAGCATTTT. Protein sequence: CSARATGPYQPQHF.

The gene calls are TRBV11-2 and TRBJ2-7; 10 nucleotides line up with TRBD1. With V trimmed by 5 bases and J by 7 bases, 5 bases remained unmatched. This CDR3 is built from 13 residues. In germline, CDR1 is SGHAT, CDR2 FQNNGV. The DNA of the CDR3 is TGTGCCAGCAGCGGGGACAGGGGAGGGGAGCAGTACTTC. Translated, it gives CASSGDRGGEQYF.

The chain recombines TRBV5-1 with TRBJ2-3, with D hard to call. V gave up 1 base and J gave up 4 bases, with 4 bases separating them. The CDR3 covers 12 residues. CDR1 is SGHRS, CDR2 YFSETQ, per germline. CDR3 sequence: CASSLQPDTQYF. The CDR3 bases are TGCGCCAGCAGCTTGCAGCCAGATACGCAGTATTTT.